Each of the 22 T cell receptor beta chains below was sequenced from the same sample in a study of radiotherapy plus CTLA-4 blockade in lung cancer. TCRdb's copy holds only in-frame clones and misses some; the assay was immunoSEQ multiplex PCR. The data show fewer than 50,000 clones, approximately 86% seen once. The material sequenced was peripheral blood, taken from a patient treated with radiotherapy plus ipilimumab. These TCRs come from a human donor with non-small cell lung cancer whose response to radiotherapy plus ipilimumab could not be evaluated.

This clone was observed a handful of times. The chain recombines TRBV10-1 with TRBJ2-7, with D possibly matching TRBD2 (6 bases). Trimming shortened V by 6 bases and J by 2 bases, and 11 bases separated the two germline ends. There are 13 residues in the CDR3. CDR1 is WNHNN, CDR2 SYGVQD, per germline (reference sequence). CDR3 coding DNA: TGCGCCAGCAGCCTCGGGACTCCCTACGAGCAGTACTTC. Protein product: CASSLGTPYEQYF.

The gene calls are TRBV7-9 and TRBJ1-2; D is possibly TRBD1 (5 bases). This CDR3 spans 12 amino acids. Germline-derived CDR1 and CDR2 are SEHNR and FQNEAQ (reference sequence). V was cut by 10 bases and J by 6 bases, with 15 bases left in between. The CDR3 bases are TGTGCCACTGAAGCCGGGGGTGATGGCTACACCTTC. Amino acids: CATEAGGDGYTF. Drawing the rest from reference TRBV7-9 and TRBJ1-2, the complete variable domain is DTGVSQNPRHKITKRGQNVTFRCDPISEHNRLYWYRQTLGQGPEFLTYFQNEAQLEKSRLLSDRFSAERPKGSFSTLEIQRTEQGDSAMYLCATEAGGDGYTFGSGTRLTVV.

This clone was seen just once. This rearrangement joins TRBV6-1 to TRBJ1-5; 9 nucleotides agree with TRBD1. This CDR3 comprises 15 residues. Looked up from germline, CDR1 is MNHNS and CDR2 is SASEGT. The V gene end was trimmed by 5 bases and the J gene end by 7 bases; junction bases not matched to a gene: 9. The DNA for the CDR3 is TGTGCCAGCAGTTCCTACAGGGGGCTGGGGCAGCCCCAGCATTTT. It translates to CASSSYRGLGQPQHF.

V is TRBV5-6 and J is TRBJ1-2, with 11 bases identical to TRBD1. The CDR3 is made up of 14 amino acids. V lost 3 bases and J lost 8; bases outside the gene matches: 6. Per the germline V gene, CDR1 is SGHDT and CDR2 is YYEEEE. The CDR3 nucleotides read TGTGCCAGCAGCTCGGACAGGGGGCTTCTCGGCTACACCTTC. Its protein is CASSSDRGLLGYTF.

Written as DNA, the CDR3 is TGTGCCAGCAGCTTAGATCCCTACAGGGCAGGAAACACCATATATTTT. Amino acids: CASSLDPYRAGNTIYF. This sequence joins TRBV7-2 and TRBJ1-3; D is perhaps TRBD1 (6 bases). Germline lookup yields CDR1 SGHTA and CDR2 FQGNSA. The CDR3 has 16 amino acids. Trimming stripped 1 base from V and 4 bases from J, with 14 bases between.

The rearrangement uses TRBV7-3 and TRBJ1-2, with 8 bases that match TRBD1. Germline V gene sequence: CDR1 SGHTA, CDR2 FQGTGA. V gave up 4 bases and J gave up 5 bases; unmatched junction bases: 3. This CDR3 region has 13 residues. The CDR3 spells CASSSGQGYGYTF. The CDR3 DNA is TGTGCCAGCAGCTCCGGACAGGGATATGGCTACACCTTC.

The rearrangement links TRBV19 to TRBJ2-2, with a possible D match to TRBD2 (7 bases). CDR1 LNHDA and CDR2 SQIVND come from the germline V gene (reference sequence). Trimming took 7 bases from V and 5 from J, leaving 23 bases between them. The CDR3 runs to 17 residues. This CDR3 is CASTPWGGGVRTGELFF. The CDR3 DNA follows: TGTGCCAGTACCCCTTGGGGAGGGGGGGTTCGGACCGGGGAGCTGTTTTTT.

The CDR3 sequence: CASSEGNAGYNQPQHF. CDR3 bases: TGTGCCAGCAGTGAAGGAAATGCAGGTTACAATCAGCCCCAGCATTTT. The chain is built from TRBV6-1 and TRBJ1-5, with D uncertain. V lost 1 base and J 3 bases, leaving 13 bases between the germline ends. Germline assignment: CDR1 MNHNS and CDR2 SASEGT. The CDR3 length is 16 residues.

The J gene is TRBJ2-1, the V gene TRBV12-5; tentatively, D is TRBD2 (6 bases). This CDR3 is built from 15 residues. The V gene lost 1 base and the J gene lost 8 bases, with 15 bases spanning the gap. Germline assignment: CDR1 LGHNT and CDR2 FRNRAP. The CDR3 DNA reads TGTGCTAGTGGTTTGGGACTAGGGTCTTACGATGAGCAGTTCTTC. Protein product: CASGLGLGSYDEQFF.

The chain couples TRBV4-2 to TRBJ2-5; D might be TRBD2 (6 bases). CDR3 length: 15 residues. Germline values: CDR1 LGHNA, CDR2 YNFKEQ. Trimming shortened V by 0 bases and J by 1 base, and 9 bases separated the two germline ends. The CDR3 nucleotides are TGTGCCAGCAGCCAAGATCCGGGGGTCCAAGAGACCCAGTACTTC. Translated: CASSQDPGVQETQYF.

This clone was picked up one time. The CDR3 sequence: CASSLATGRSYEQYF. The CDR3 DNA reads TGTGCCAGCAGTTTAGCGACAGGCAGATCCTACGAGCAGTACTTC. V gene TRBV27 combines with J gene TRBJ2-7, with D tentatively TRBD1 (6 bases). The V gene lost 2 bases and the J gene lost 1 base, with 12 bases spanning the gap. Germline CDR1 reads MNHEY; CDR2 reads SMNVEV (reference sequence). CDR3 size: 15 residues.

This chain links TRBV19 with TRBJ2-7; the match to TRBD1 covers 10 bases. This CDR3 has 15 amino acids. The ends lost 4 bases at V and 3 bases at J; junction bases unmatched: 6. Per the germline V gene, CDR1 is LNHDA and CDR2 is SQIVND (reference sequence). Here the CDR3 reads CASSNAGQGNYEQYF. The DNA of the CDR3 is TGTGCCAGTAGTAATGCGGGACAGGGGAACTACGAGCAGTACTTC. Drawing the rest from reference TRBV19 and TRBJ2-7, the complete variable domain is DGGITQSPKYLFRKEGQNVTLSCEQNLNHDAMYWYRQDPGQGLRLIYYSQIVNDFQKGDIAEGYSVSREKKESFPLTVTSAQKNPTAFYLCASSNAGQGNYEQYFGPGTRLTVT.

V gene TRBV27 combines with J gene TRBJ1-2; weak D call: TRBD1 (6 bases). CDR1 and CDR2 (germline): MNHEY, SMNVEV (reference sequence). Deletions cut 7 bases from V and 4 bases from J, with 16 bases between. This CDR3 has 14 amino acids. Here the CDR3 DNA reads TGTGCCAGCACCCCTAACGACAGGAGCTATGGCTACACCTTC. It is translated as CASTPNDRSYGYTF.

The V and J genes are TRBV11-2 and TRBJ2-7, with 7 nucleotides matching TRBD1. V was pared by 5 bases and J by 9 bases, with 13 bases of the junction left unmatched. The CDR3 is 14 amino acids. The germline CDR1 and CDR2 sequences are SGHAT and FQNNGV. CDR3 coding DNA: TGTGCCAGCAGCCGGCCCGACAGGGCCGCGGGGCAGTACTTC. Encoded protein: CASSRPDRAAGQYF.

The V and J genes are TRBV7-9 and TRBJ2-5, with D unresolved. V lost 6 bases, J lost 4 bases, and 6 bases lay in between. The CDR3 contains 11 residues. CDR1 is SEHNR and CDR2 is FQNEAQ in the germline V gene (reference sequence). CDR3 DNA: TGTGCCAGCAGTTCCGTAGAGACCCAGTACTTC. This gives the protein CASSSVETQYF.

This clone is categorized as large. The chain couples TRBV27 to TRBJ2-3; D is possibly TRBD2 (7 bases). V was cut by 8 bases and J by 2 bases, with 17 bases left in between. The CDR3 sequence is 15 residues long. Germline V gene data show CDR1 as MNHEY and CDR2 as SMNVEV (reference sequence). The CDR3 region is CASWEGVGYTDTQYF. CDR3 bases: TGTGCCAGCTGGGAGGGGGTGGGCTACACAGATACGCAGTATTTT.

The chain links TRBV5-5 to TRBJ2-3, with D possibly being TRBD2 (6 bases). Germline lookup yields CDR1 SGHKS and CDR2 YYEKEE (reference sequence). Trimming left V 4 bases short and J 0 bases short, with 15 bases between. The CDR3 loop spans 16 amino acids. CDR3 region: CASSPGLSSSTDTQYF. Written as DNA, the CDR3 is TGTGCCAGCAGCCCGGGACTTTCTTCTAGCACAGATACGCAGTATTTT.

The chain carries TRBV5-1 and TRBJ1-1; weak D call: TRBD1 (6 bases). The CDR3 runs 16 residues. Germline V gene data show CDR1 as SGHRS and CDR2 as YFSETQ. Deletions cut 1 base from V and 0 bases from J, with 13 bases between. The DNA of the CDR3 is TGCGCCAGCAGCTTGCGGGACACAGACATGAACACTGAAGCTTTCTTT. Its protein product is CASSLRDTDMNTEAFF. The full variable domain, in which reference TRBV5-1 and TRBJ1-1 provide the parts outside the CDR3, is KAGVTQTPRYLIKTRGQQVTLSCSPISGHRSVSWYQQTPGQGLQFLFEYFSETQRNKGNFPGRFSGRQFSNSRSEMNVSTLELGDSALYLCASSLRDTDMNTEAFFGQGTRLTVV.

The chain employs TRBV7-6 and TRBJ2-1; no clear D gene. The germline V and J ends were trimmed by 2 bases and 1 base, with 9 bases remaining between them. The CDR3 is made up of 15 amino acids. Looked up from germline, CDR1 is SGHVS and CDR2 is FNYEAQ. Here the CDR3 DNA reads TGTGCCAGCAGCTTAATGACTGGGTCCTACAATGAGCAGTTCTTC. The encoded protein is CASSLMTGSYNEQFF.

CDR3 protein: CSVGEYEQYF. The CDR3 DNA reads as TGCAGCGTTGGGGAGTACGAGCAGTACTTC. This chain uses TRBV29-1 with TRBJ2-7; possible D gene TRBD2, 5 bases. This CDR3 has 10 amino acids. The germline V and J ends were trimmed by 4 bases and 4 bases, with 5 bases remaining between them. Germline V gene data show CDR1 as SQVTM and CDR2 as ANQGSEA.

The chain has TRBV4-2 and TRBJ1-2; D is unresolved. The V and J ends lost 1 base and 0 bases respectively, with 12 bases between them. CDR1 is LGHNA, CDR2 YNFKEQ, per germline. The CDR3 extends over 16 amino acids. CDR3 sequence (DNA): TGTGCCAGCAGCCAAGTCAAGACATCCCCTAACTATGGCTACACCTTC. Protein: CASSQVKTSPNYGYTF.

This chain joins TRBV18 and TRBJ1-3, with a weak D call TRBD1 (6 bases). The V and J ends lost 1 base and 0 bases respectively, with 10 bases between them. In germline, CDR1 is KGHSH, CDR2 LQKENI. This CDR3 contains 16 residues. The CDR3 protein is CASSPQGRGSGNTIYF. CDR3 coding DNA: TGTGCCAGCTCACCACAGGGCAGGGGCTCTGGAAACACCATATATTTT.